This TCR beta chain was identified in a study of T-cell reconstitution after alpha-beta-depleted transplantation in children. A library of TCRbeta sequences, prepared with unique molecular identifiers, was generated. A single record per CDR3 protein comes from TCRdb applying MiXCR to the PCR reads. This table holds about 600,000 distinct CDR3 sequences, more than 20% found once. This clonotype was observed a handful of times. The receptor's source is a boy under three years old who had a stem cell transplant for acute myeloid leukemia, so the T cells may come from the graft donor. This specimen was PBMCs, mostly from graft donor cells, taken 360 days after TCRalphabeta/CD19-depleted stem cell transplant.

CDR3 coding DNA: TGCAGCGTCGGGACTAGCGGGGATACGCAGTATTTT. It is translated as CSVGTSGDTQYF. J is TRBJ2-3 and V is TRBV29-1; 12 nucleotides line up with TRBD2. The ends lost 6 bases at V and 6 bases at J; junction bases unmatched: 1. CDR3 length equals 12 residues. From germline, CDR1 is SQVTM and CDR2 ANQGSEA.